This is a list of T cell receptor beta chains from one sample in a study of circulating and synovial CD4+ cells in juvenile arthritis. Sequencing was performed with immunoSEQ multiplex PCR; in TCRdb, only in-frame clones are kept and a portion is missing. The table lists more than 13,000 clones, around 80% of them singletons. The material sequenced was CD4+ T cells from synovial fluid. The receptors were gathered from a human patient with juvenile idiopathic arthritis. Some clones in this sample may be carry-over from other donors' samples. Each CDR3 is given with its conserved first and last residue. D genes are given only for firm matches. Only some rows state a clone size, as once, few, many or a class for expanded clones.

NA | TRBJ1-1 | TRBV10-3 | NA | TGTGCCATAGTAGGGGAAGTCGGCACTGAAGCTTTCTTT | CAIVGEVGTEAFF
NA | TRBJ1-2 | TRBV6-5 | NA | TGTGCCAGCAGGGCGCCAGGGGAAGGCTATGGCTACACCTTC | CASRAPGEGYGYTF
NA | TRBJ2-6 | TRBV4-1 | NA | TGCGCCAGCAGCCCCGGGGTTAGGTCTGGGGCCAACGTCCTGACTTTC | CASSPGVRSGANVLTF
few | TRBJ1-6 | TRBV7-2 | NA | TGTGCCAGCAGCTTAGTCAGGGCCCATAATTCCCCCCTCCACTTT | CASSLVRAHNSPLHF
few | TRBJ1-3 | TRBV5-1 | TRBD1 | TGCGCCAGCAGCTTGGATGGGACAGGGACTGGAAACACCATATATTTT | CASSLDGTGTGNTIYF
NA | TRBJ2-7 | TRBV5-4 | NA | TGTGCCAGCAGCTTGGGGGGCTTCTACGAGCAGTACTTC | CASSLGGFYEQYF
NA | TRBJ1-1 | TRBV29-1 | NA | TGCAGCGTTGAGGAGGGGATGAACACTGAAGCTTTCTTT | CSVEEGMNTEAFF
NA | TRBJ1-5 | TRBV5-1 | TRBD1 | TGCGCCAGCAGCCCTCAGGGGGCGGATCAGCCCCAGCATTTT | CASSPQGADQPQHF
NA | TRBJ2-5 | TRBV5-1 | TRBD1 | TGCGCCAGCACTGGGACAGGGGTAGAGACCCAGTACTTC | CASTGTGVETQYF
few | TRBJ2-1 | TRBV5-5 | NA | TGTGCCAGCAGCTTGGAGGGGACTGTCTACAATGAGCAGTTCTTC | CASSLEGTVYNEQFF
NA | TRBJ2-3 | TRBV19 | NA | TGTGCCAGTAGTATCAGCGGATCAAGCACAGATACGCAGTATTTT | CASSISGSSTDTQYF
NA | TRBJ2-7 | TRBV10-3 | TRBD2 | TGTGCCATCGCGGGGGGGCCTCCTGGCGAGCAGTACTTC | CAIAGGPPGEQYF
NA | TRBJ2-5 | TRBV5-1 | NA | TGCGCCAGCAGCTCCCGGCCCCCAGGTCAATCTCAAGAGACCCAGTACTTC | CASSSRPPGQSQETQYF
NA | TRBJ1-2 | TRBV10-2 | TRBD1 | TGCGCCAGCAGTGCTGGACAGGGAGGCTACACCTTC | CASSAGQGGYTF
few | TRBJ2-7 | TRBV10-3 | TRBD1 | TGTGCCATCAGTTCTGATCACCAGTCCGGGACAGGAATCTACGAGCAGTACTTC | CAISSDHQSGTGIYEQYF
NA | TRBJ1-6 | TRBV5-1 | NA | TGCGCCAGCAGCCCCGATGGAGGGAGTCATAATTCACCCCTCCACTTT | CASSPDGGSHNSPLHF
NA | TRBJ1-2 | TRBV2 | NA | TGTGCCAGCAGACAGGGTCTAGGCGGCTACACCTTC | CASRQGLGGYTF
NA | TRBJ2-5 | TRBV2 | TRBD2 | TGTGCCAGCAGTCCGGCGGGGGGGGGAGAGACCCAGTACTTC | CASSPAGGGETQYF
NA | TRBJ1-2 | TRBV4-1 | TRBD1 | TGCGCCAGCAGCCAGGCCGGGACAGGGGTCGAAAGCTATGGCTACACCTTC | CASSQAGTGVESYGYTF
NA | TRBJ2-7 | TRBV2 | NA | TGTGCCAGCAGTGAGGGCAGGGCAGGATACGAGCAGTACTTC | CASSEGRAGYEQYF
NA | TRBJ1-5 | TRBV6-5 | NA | TGTGCCAGCAGTTACGGGGGGGGCAATCAGCCCCAGCATTTT | CASSYGGGNQPQHF
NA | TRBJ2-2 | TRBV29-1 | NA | TGCAGCGTTGACGGGACTGGCGCGAACACCGGGGAGCTGTTTTTT | CSVDGTGANTGELFF
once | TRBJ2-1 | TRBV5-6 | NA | TGTGCCAGCAGCTGGGACTTTAGCTCCTACAATGAGCAGTTCTTC | CASSWDFSSYNEQFF
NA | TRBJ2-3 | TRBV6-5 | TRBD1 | TGTGCCAGCAGCCCGACAGGGAGTCCAGATACGCAGTATTTT | CASSPTGSPDTQYF
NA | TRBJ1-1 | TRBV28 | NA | TGTGCCAGCAGTGAGACAGATAACACTGAAGCTTTCTTT | CASSETDNTEAFF
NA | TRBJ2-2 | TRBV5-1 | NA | TGCGCCAGCAGCTCCCGGGACATCAACACCGGGGAGCTGTTTTTT | CASSSRDINTGELFF
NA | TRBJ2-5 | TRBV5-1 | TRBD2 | TGCGCCAGCAGCGTAACCTCCGGGACTAGTGCGAAGACCCAGTACTTC | CASSVTSGTSAKTQYF
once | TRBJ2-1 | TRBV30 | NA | TGTGCCTGGGGGCTCCTCGGGATATACAATGAGCAGTTCTTC | CAWGLLGIYNEQFF
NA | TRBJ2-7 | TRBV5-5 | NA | TGTGCCAGCAGCCCCCGACTAGACGAGCAGTACTTC | CASSPRLDEQYF
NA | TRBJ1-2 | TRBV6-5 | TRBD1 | TGTGCCAGCAACGAAGGCTCGACAGGGCTGGGAGGCTACACCTTC | CASNEGSTGLGGYTF
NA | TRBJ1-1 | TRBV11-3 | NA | TGTGCCAGCAGCTTATCTGGACAAGGAAACACTGAAGCTTTCTTT | CASSLSGQGNTEAFF
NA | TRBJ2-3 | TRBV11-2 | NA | TGTGCCAGCAGCCCGTACTACCTCGGGAGCACAGATACGCAGTATTTT | CASSPYYLGSTDTQYF
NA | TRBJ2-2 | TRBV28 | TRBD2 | TGTGCCAGCAGTGTCCGACTAGCGAGTAACACCGGGGAGCTGTTTTTT | CASSVRLASNTGELFF
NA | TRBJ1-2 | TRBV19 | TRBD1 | TGTGCCAGTAGTATGCTGACAGGGGGATATGGCTACACCTTC | CASSMLTGGYGYTF
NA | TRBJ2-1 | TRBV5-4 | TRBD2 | TGTGCCAGCAGCCGACGGGGGGGCCTCAACGATGAGCAGTTCTTC | CASSRRGGLNDEQFF
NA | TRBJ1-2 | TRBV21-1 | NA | TGTGCCAGCAGCAAATACCCCTCAAGGGGCATAGACTATGGCTACACCTTC | CASSKYPSRGIDYGYTF
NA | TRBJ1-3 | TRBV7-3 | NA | TGTGCCGGGATACCGGGGGGTAGCACTGGAAACACCATATATTTT | CAGIPGGSTGNTIYF